This TCR beta chain emerged from a study of blood T cell repertoires in COVID-19. Study as a whole: The cDNA or gDNA used as material had been derived from T cells, B-cell-depleted T cells, or PBMCs.

One Seattle source followed patients from active infection through their disease course. The length of the CDR3 is 15 residues. CDR1 is SGHDT and CDR2 is YYEEEE in the germline V gene. Trimming at V came to 7 bases and at J to 3 bases, leaving 12 bases not matched to a gene. Per the original data handling: Estimation of nucleated cell counts was performed using reference gene primer amplification. Sequencing used immunoSEQ multiplex PCR; TCRdb keeps in-frame clones, though not all of them. That table furnishes V, J and clone size, whereas the DNA furnished D and trimming. Of about 87,000 clones in the sample, approximately 85% are singletons; the top ten hold approximately 3%. This clone was counted a single time.

This chain connects TRBV5-6 to TRBJ1-2; 7 bases agree with TRBD1. Sequenced material: peripheral blood. The TCR sequence derives from an elderly woman with COVID-19, enrolled during active disease. The CDR3 loop reads CASARTGVPHYGYTF. The CDR3 DNA reads TGTGCCAGCGCAAGGACAGGCGTGCCCCACTATGGCTACACCTTC.